This T cell receptor beta chain was recorded in a study of shared clonotypes between healthy human individuals. For every subset, genomic DNA was evenly distributed across several immunoSEQ plates. Sorted-subset replicate PCRs used 150 to 200 ng of genomic DNA. This amount corresponded to approximately 30,000 T cell genomes. TCRdb keeps only in-frame clones here, not all; method: immunoSEQ multiplex PCR. The repertoire holds some 2.1 million clones, with approximately 94% as singletons. Notes on this clone: Its target is unknown.

The naive CD8 subset, CD45RO-negative cells positively selected for CCR7, excluded terminally differentiated effector memory CD45RA+ cells. Findings of the study overall: Relative to their counterparts shared across all four donors, non-shared clonotypes exhibited diminished generation probabilities. Limited genetic and exposure-history diversity came from having few donors.

Sequenced material: naive CD8+ T cells sorted from blood. This TCR was recovered from a man between 18 and 35 years old in good health.

The CDR3 here is CASSDGAGEKLFF. In DNA, the CDR3 is TGTGCCAGCAGCGACGGCGCCGGTGAAAAACTGTTTTTT. The gene calls are TRBV5-4 and TRBJ1-4; no clear D. This CDR3 comprises 13 residues. V lost 4 bases to trimming and J lost 7 bases, with 11 bases between them. Germline V lookup: CDR1 SGHNT, CDR2 YYREEE (reference sequence).